At least ten counts were recorded for the clone carrying this T cell receptor (beta chain). The antigen remains undetermined. This entry comes from a study of T-cell memory formation after mild COVID-19. About the research overall: The TCR clusters were mostly specific to one donor.

The CDR3 sequence is 13 residues long. The V gene lost 3 bases and the J gene lost 5 bases, with 10 bases spanning the gap. Germline CDR1 and CDR2: SQVTM and ANQGSEA. Study findings and constraints: Contracting CD8+ clones were enriched in EMRA, CD4+ mainly in CM and EM.

TCRdb passed the 5' RACE reads through MiXCR, listing each CDR3 protein once. The sample has 350,000 to 400,000 distinct CDR3 sequences, roughly 21% seen once. The chain is built from TRBV29-1 and TRBJ2-2, with a tentative D call TRBD1 (6 bases). The sequenced sample was PBMCs or a T cell subset sorted from them (not recorded which). This receptor was identified in an adult woman who had mild COVID-19 (a few samples of this study predate the infection). Cell type and time point are not known. The CDR3 loop reads CSVDRQETGELFF. Here the CDR3 DNA reads TGCAGCGTTGACAGACAGGAAACCGGGGAGCTGTTTTTT.